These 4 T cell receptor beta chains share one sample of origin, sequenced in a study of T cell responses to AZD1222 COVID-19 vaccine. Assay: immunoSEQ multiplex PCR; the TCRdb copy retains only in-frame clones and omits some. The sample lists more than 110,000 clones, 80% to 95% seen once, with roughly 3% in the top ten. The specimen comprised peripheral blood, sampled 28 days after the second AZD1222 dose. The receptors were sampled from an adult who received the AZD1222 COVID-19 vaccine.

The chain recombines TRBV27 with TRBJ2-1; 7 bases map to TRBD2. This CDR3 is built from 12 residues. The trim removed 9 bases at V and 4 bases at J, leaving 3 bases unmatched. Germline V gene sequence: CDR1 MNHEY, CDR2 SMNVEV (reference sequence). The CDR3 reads CASLGGYNEQFF. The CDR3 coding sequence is TGTGCCAGTTTGGGGGGGTACAATGAGCAGTTCTTC.

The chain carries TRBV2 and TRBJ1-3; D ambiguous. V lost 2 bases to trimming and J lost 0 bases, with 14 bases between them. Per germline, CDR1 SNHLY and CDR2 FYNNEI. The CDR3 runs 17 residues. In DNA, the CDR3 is TGTGCCAGCAGTGAACAAGAACTAGTTTACTCTGGAAACACCATATATTTT. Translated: CASSEQELVYSGNTIYF. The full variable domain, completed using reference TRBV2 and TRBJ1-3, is EPEVTQTPSHQVTQMGQEVILRCVPISNHLYFYWYRQILGQKVEFLVSFYNNEISEKSEIFDDQFSVERPDGSNFTLKIRSTKLEDSAMYFCASSEQELVYSGNTIYFGEGSWLTVV.

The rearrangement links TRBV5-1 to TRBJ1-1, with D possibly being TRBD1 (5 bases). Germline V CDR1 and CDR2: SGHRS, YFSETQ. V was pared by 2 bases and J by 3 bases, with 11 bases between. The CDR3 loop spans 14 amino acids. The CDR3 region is CASSLRQMDTEAFF. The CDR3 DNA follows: TGCGCCAGCAGCTTACGACAGATGGACACTGAAGCTTTCTTT.

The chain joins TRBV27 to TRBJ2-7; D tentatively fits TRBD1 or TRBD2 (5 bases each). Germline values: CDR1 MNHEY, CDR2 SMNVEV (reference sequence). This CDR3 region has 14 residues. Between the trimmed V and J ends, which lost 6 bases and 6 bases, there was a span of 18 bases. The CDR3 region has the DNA TGTGCCAGCAGGACCGGGACCTGGCTCAGCGAGCAGTACTTC. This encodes CASRTGTWLSEQYF.